Each of the 29 T cell receptor beta chains below was sequenced from the same sample in a study of blood T cells in healthy people across ages. Together with a sample-barcoded 5' primer, a J-beta primer mix was included in a second PCR lasting 7 to 11 cycles. Each CDR3 protein gets one entry after TCRdb re-called the 5' RACE reads with MiXCR. The data show 550,000 to 800,000 distinct CDR3 sequences, with 32% seen just once and 15% to 17% held by the top ten. The sample comprised blood. The source of these receptors is a woman over 75 in good health.

The chain carries TRBV7-2 and TRBJ1-1, with a possible D match to TRBD1 (5 bases). This CDR3 contains 14 residues. V lost 5 bases to trimming and J lost 6 bases, with 16 bases between them. Germline-derived CDR1 and CDR2 are SGHTA and FQGNSA. CDR3 protein: CASSPPTVVAEAFF. Here the CDR3 DNA reads TGTGCCAGCAGCCCCCCGACAGTCGTCGCTGAAGCTTTCTTT.

This clonotype was picked up many times. This sequence joins TRBV9 and TRBJ1-6; weak D call: TRBD1 (6 bases). The V end was cut by 4 bases, the J end by 7 bases, with 9 bases between. Germline assignment: CDR1 SGDLS and CDR2 YYNGEE. The CDR3 is made up of 13 amino acids. CDR3: CASSSQGNSPLHF. The DNA of the CDR3 is TGTGCCAGCAGCTCTCAGGGGAATTCACCCCTCCACTTT.

In its sample, this clonotype was seen many times. This may stem from a read error, because a much larger clone lies one nucleotide away. The J gene is TRBJ2-5, the V gene TRBV5-1; the match to TRBD1 covers 7 bases. CDR1 is SGHRS and CDR2 is YFSETQ in the germline V gene. J gave up 11 bases and V 2 bases, and 18 bases lay outside the gene matches. The CDR3 spans 16 residues. The CDR3 sequence is CASSFLGTDEGNEQYF. In DNA, the CDR3 is TGCGCCAGCAGCTTCCTCGGGACAGATGAGGGCAATGAGCAGTACTTC. The whole variable domain, filled in from reference TRBV5-1 and TRBJ2-5, reads KAGVTQTPRYLIKTRGQQVTLSCSPISGHRSVSWYQQTPGQGLQFLFEYFSETQRNKGNFPGRFSGRQFSNSRSEMNVSTLELGDSALYLCASSFLGTDEGNEQYFGPGTRLLVL.

The rearrangement uses TRBV4-3 and TRBJ2-4, with D possibly TRBD2 on 5 matching bases. The V gene's germline CDR1 is LGHNA and CDR2 YSLEER. Trimming removed 0 bases from V and 8 bases from J, with 17 bases in between. The CDR3 length is 16 residues. CDR3 DNA: TGCGCCAGCAGCCAAGAAGCGGCCAGAATGGTTGACATTCAGTACTTC. Residues: CASSQEAARMVDIQYF.

This clonotype was counted ten times or more. V is TRBV30 and J is TRBJ2-7; D gene ambiguous. The germline CDR1 and CDR2 sequences are GTSNPN and SVGIG (reference sequence). This CDR3 region has 12 residues. V was clipped by 0 bases and J by 3 bases, with 6 bases between them. The chain's CDR3 is CAWSVRGYEQYF. The CDR3 DNA reads as TGTGCCTGGAGTGTACGCGGCTACGAGCAGTACTTC. Based on the CDR3 plus reference TRBV30 and TRBJ2-7, the full variable domain is SQTIHQWPATLVQPVGSPLSLECTVEGTSNPNLYWYRQAAGRGLQLLFYSVGIGQISSEVPQNLSASRPQDRQFILSSKKLLLSDSGFYLCAWSVRGYEQYFGPGTRLTVT.

J is TRBJ1-1 and V is TRBV5-6; 8 bases are a match to TRBD1. CDR1 is SGHDT and CDR2 is YYEEEE in the germline V gene. CDR3 length: 15 amino acids. The V and J ends lost 4 bases and 3 bases, in that order; junction bases with no gene match: 8. The CDR3 loop reads CASSAGQGGYTEAFF. In nucleotides, the CDR3 is TGTGCCAGCAGCGCAGGACAGGGAGGGTACACTGAAGCTTTCTTT.

At least ten counts were recorded for this clonotype. A single base separates this from a much larger clone, so it may be a read error. The rearrangement joins TRBV9 to TRBJ2-5; TRBD2 matches at 10 bases. The CDR3 contains 17 residues. The V segment lost 3 bases and the J segment 11 bases; nucleotides outside the gene matches: 19. Germline CDR1 is SGDLS and CDR2 is YYNGEE. The CDR3 region is CASSAPQVAGGRREQYF. For the CDR3, the DNA is TGTGCCAGCAGCGCCCCCCAAGTAGCGGGGGGCCGGAGGGAGCAGTACTTC.

This clonotype appeared a few times. The chain uses TRBV20-1 and TRBJ1-1, with D hard to call. CDR3 length: 12 residues. CDR1 and CDR2 (germline): DFQATT, SNEGSKA (reference sequence). V lost 5 bases, J lost 4 bases, and 11 bases lay in between. The CDR3 here is CSAAPLSTEAFF. In DNA form, the CDR3 reads TGCAGTGCTGCCCCGTTGAGCACTGAAGCTTTCTTT.

The chain links TRBV11-3 to TRBJ2-1; D remains unclear. V was trimmed by 1 base and J by 4 bases, leaving 11 bases between them. This CDR3 has 15 residues. Germline V gives CDR1 SGHNT, CDR2 YENEEA. CDR3 bases: TGTGCCAGCAGCTTAGGTGGAGTCGGTTACAATGAGCAGTTCTTC. Translation gives CASSLGGVGYNEQFF. Using reference TRBV11-3 and TRBJ2-1 for the parts outside the CDR3, the full variable domain is EAGVVQSPRYKIIEKKQPVAFWCNPISGHNTLYWYLQNLGQGPELLIRYENEEAVDDSQLPKDRFSAERLKGVDSTLKIQPAELGDSAVYLCASSLGGVGYNEQFFGPGTRLTVL.

This clonotype has a handful of counts. This rearrangement joins TRBV3-1 to TRBJ1-1, with D perhaps matching TRBD1 (5 bases). This CDR3 has 14 residues. From germline, CDR1 is LGHDT and CDR2 YNNKEL (reference sequence). Trimming took 0 bases from V and 4 from J, leaving 9 bases between them. The CDR3 bases are TGTGCCAGCAGCCAAGATACCGGGGGCACTGAAGCTTTCTTT. Translating it yields CASSQDTGGTEAFF.

In this sample, this clonotype turned up a few times. This sequence joins TRBV30 and TRBJ1-6; 7 nucleotides match TRBD1. The CDR3 extends over 13 amino acids. Losses at the gene ends were 4 bases for V and 5 bases for J; bases not matched to a gene: 2. Germline assignment: CDR1 GTSNPN and CDR2 SVGIG (reference sequence). The CDR3 reads CAWKGQHNSPLHF. The CDR3 DNA is TGTGCCTGGAAGGGACAGCATAATTCACCCCTCCACTTT.

This clonotype was observed a few times. V usage is TRBV20-1 and J usage is TRBJ1-5; the match to TRBD1 covers 7 bases. V lost 5 bases to trimming and J lost 0 bases; unmatched junction nucleotides: 7. Germline CDR1 and CDR2: DFQATT and SNEGSKA (reference sequence). The CDR3 runs 15 residues. CDR3 DNA: TGCAGTGCTGGGACAGACCTTTATAGCAATCAGCCCCAGCATTTT. Its protein product is CSAGTDLYSNQPQHF.

The V and J genes are TRBV6-2 or TRBV6-3 and TRBJ2-7; TRBD2 is a possible D gene (5 bases). Trimming removed 6 bases from V and 2 bases from J, with 17 bases in between. The CDR3 consists of 15 residues. Per germline, CDR1 MNHEY and CDR2 SVGEGT. CDR3 DNA sequence: TGTGCCAGCAGCCCGGACTCATCGGCGCCCTACGAGCAGTACTTC. It is translated as CASSPDSSAPYEQYF.

Regarding this clonotype: A much larger clone differs from this one at a single base, so this may be a read error. The rearrangement links TRBV6-5 to TRBJ2-5, with 11 bases matching TRBD1. Germline V lookup: CDR1 MNHEY, CDR2 SVGAGI. This CDR3 comprises 15 residues. Germline trimming cut 4 bases from V and 11 bases from J; bases unmatched to any gene: 12. In DNA, the CDR3 is TGTGCCAGCAGTTCAGGAGGACAGGGGGCCTACGGGCAGTACTTC. Amino acids: CASSSGGQGAYGQYF.

This clonotype was counted ten times or more. CDR3 sequence reads: CAWSQGGEADTQYF. CDR3 sequence (DNA): TGTGCCTGGTCACAGGGGGGTGAGGCAGATACGCAGTATTTT. The chain combines TRBV30 with TRBJ2-3, with TRBD1 matching over 8 bases. Germline values: CDR1 GTSNPN, CDR2 SVGIG (reference sequence). The CDR3 totals 14 residues. J lost 4 bases, V lost 5 bases, and 8 bases had no gene match.

This clonotype was counted many times. This chain links TRBV20-1 with TRBJ1-1, with 7 bases lining up with TRBD1. CDR3 length: 15 amino acids. Per the germline V gene, CDR1 is DFQATT and CDR2 is SNEGSKA (reference sequence). Trimming took 0 bases from V and 3 from J; bases not matched to a gene: 7. CDR3 residues: CSARDRGGADTEAFF. DNA of the CDR3: TGCAGTGCTAGAGATCGAGGGGGCGCGGACACTGAAGCTTTCTTT.

This chain links TRBV2 with TRBJ1-6; 7 nucleotides match TRBD1. Trimming at V came to 4 bases and at J to 4 bases, leaving 4 bases not matched to a gene. This CDR3 contains 15 residues. Germline V gives CDR1 SNHLY, CDR2 FYNNEI. CDR3 protein: CASSADRSYNSPLHF. CDR3 coding DNA: TGTGCCAGCAGTGCGGACAGGTCTTATAATTCACCCCTCCACTTT.

This clonotype was detected ten times or more. The CDR3 spells CASSDYYEQYF. The CDR3 DNA follows: TGTGCCAGCAGTGATTACTACGAGCAGTACTTC. The genes are TRBV6-2 or TRBV6-3 and TRBJ2-7, with no clear D. Germline V gives CDR1 MNHEY, CDR2 SVGEGT. The CDR3 totals 11 residues. The ends were cut back, 5 bases at V and 3 bases at J, with 5 bases in the middle.

The chain recombines TRBV7-2 with TRBJ2-1; TRBD2 matches at 9 bases. This CDR3 has 14 residues. V was clipped by 5 bases and J by 8 bases; unmatched bases: 7. Germline V gene sequence: CDR1 SGHTA, CDR2 FQGNSA. In DNA, the CDR3 is TGTGCCAGCAGCGCGGGACTAGCCGGGGATGAGCAGTTCTTC. Translation gives CASSAGLAGDEQFF.

This clonotype was detected ten times or more. J is TRBJ2-1 and V is TRBV11-2; D may be TRBD1 (6 bases). Per the germline V gene, CDR1 is SGHAT and CDR2 is FQNNGV. This CDR3 spans 13 amino acids. The ends were cut back, 5 bases at V and 6 bases at J, with 11 bases in the middle. The CDR3 DNA sequence: TGTGCCAGCAGCAGCAAACAGGGCAATGAGCAGTTCTTC. Residues: CASSSKQGNEQFF.

This clonotype was detected many times. The chain links TRBV20-1 to TRBJ2-3; 13 bases are shared with TRBD2. The CDR3 runs to 15 residues. The V gene's germline CDR1 is DFQATT and CDR2 SNEGSKA (reference sequence). Losses at the gene ends were 6 bases for V and 6 bases for J; bases not matched to a gene: 9. The CDR3 DNA reads TGCAGTGCCGAGACTAGCGGGGGGACCGAGGATACGCAGTATTTT. It yields the protein CSAETSGGTEDTQYF.

CDR3 residues: CASSRFLRGATDTQYF. In nucleotides, the CDR3 is TGCGCCAGCAGCCGGTTTTTGAGGGGAGCCACAGATACGCAGTATTTT. This rearrangement joins TRBV5-1 to TRBJ2-3, with D possibly being TRBD1 or TRBD2 (5 bases each). CDR3 size: 16 residues. From germline, CDR1 is SGHRS and CDR2 YFSETQ. V was trimmed by 4 bases and J by 2 bases, leaving 17 bases between them.

This chain joins TRBV6-1 and TRBJ2-3; TRBD2 aligns across 7 bases. This CDR3 comprises 14 residues. Germline assignment: CDR1 MNHNS and CDR2 SASEGT. V was clipped by 6 bases and J by 0 bases; unmatched bases: 3. Here the CDR3 DNA reads TGTGCCAGCAGGGGAGGGGACAGCACAGATACGCAGTATTTT. Amino acid sequence: CASRGGDSTDTQYF.

At least ten counts were recorded for this clonotype. This chain uses TRBV5-6 with TRBJ2-1; D uncertain. Deletions cut 4 bases from V and 5 bases from J, with 16 bases between. Germline lookup yields CDR1 SGHDT and CDR2 YYEEEE. The CDR3 extends over 15 amino acids. CDR3 coding DNA: TGTGCCAGCAGCGCGCCTATGAGCGCCGACAATGAGCAGTTCTTC. Translated, it gives CASSAPMSADNEQFF.

A few counts support this clonotype. The junction departs from germline at one end; a sequencing error may be responsible. The V and J genes are TRBV18 and TRBJ1-2; perhaps TRBD1 as D (5 bases). Germline lookup yields CDR1 KGHSH and CDR2 LQKENI. The CDR3 has 13 amino acids. The CDR3 here is CVSSPRQGEGYTF. Written as DNA, the CDR3 is TGTGTCAGCTCACCAAGGCAGGGCGAAGGCTACACCTTC.

To note about this clonotype: The junction and the germline gene differ at one end; a read error may be behind it. The chain combines TRBV7-2 with TRBJ1-4; TRBD1 matches 9 bases. Germline CDR1 is SGHTA and CDR2 is FQGNSA. This CDR3 contains 15 residues. The DNA for the CDR3 is TGTGCCAGCACCGACGGGGGACAGGGAATGCAAAAACTGTTATTT. Translated: CASTDGGQGMQKLLF.

A few counts support this clonotype. Here the CDR3 DNA reads TGTGCCAGCAGTTTATATTTGGGGCGTAATGAAAAACTGTTTTTT. Encoded protein: CASSLYLGRNEKLFF. The J gene is TRBJ1-4, the V gene TRBV28, with D possibly matching TRBD1 (5 bases). V was shortened by 1 base and J by 4 bases, with 10 bases between the two germline ends. The CDR3 contains 15 residues. Per germline, CDR1 MDHEN and CDR2 SYDVKM.

This clonotype was picked up a small number of times. A much larger clone lies one base from this, so it may be a read error. The DNA for the CDR3 is TGTGCCAGCAGCCCCGGCCAGCCCAGTAGCTCTGGGGCCAGCGTCCTGACTTTC. Translated: CASSPGQPSSSGASVLTF. The chain links TRBV4-2 to TRBJ2-6; tentatively, D is TRBD1 (5 bases). The CDR3 sequence is 18 residues long. CDR1 and CDR2 (germline): LGHNA, YNFKEQ.

V and J are TRBV6-5 and TRBJ2-3, with 11 positions matching TRBD2. The germline V gene has CDR1 MNHEY and CDR2 SVGAGI. V gave up 5 bases and J gave up 4 bases; unmatched junction bases: 5. The CDR3 spans 15 residues. CDR3 sequence reads: CASSHLGLAADTQYF. As DNA, the CDR3 is TGTGCCAGCAGTCACTTGGGACTAGCGGCAGATACGCAGTATTTT.